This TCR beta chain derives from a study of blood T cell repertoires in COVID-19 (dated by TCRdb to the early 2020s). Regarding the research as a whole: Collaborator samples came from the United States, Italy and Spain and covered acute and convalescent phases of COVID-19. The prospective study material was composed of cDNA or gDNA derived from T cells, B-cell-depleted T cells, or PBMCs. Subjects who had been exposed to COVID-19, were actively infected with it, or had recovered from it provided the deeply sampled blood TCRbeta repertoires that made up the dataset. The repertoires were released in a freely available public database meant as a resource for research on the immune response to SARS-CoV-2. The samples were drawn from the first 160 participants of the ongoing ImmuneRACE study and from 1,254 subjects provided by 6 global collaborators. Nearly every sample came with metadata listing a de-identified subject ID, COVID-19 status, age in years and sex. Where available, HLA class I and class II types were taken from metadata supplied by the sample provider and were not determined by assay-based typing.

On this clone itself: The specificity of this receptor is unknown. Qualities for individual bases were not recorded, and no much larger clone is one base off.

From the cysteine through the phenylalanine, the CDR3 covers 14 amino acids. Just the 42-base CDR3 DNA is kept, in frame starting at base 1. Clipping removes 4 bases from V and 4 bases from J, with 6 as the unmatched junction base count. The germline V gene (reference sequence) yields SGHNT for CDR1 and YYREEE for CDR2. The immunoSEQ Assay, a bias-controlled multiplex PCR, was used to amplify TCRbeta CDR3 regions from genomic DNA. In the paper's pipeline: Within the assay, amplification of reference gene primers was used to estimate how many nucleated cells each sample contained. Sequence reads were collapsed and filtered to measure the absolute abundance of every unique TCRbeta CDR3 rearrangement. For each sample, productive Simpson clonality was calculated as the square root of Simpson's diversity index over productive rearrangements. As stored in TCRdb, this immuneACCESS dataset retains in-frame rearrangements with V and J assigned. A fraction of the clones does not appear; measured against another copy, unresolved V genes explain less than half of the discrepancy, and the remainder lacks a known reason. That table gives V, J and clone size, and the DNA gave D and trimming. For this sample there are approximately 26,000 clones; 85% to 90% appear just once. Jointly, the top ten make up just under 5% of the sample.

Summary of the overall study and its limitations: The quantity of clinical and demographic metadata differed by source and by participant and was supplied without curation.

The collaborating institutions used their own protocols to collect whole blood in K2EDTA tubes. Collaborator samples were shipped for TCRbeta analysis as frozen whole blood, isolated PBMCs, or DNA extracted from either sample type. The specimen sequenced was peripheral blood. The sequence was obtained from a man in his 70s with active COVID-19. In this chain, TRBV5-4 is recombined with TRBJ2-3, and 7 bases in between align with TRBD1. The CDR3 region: CASSLGTVADTQYF. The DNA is TGTGCCAGCAGCCTGGGGACAGTCGCAGATACGCAGTATTTT.